The next 17 T cell receptor beta chains were all read from a single sample in a study of shared clonotypes between healthy human individuals. Clones were sequenced by immunoSEQ multiplex PCR, and TCRdb holds only the in-frame ones, with some missing. The data hold 2 million or so clones, with 90% to 95% observed a single time. What was sequenced was naive CD4+ T cells sorted from blood. As to subset: CD45RA+ positively selected. These receptors were collected from a young man in good health.

CDR3 nucleotides: TGCGCCAGCAGCCAAGTCAGGGACTCACCCCTCCACTTT. This encodes CASSQVRDSPLHF. This rearrangement joins TRBV4-1 to TRBJ1-6; D is perhaps TRBD1 (5 bases). This CDR3 has 13 residues. V was shortened by 1 base and J by 10 bases, with 8 bases between the two germline ends. Per germline, CDR1 MGHRA and CDR2 YSYEKL.

V gene TRBV7-9 combines with J gene TRBJ2-5, with D unresolved. Germline V CDR1 and CDR2: SEHNR, FQNEAQ (reference sequence). The CDR3 is 13 amino acids. V lost 3 bases, J lost 6 bases, and 11 bases lay in between. Here the CDR3 DNA reads TGTGCCAGCAGCTTTTCTTCTGCCCAGACCCAGTACTTC. Its protein product is CASSFSSAQTQYF. Together with reference TRBV7-9 and TRBJ2-5, the CDR3 gives the full variable domain: DTGVSQNPRHKITKRGQNVTFRCDPISEHNRLYWYRQTLGQGPEFLTYFQNEAQLEKSRLLSDRFSAERPKGSFSTLEIQRTEQGDSAMYLCASSFSSAQTQYFGPGTRLLVL.

V usage is TRBV14 and J usage is TRBJ1-5, with D perhaps TRBD1 (5 bases). With 4 bases removed from V and 5 bases from J, the gap between germline ends came to 9 bases. This CDR3 is 13 amino acids long. In germline, CDR1 is SGHDN, CDR2 FVKESK. CDR3 region: CASSRKGHQPQHF. CDR3 bases: TGTGCCAGCAGCCGTAAGGGGCATCAGCCCCAGCATTTT. Full variable domain (missing parts from reference TRBV14 and TRBJ1-5): EAGVTQFPSHSVIEKGQTVTLRCDPISGHDNLYWYRRVMGKEIKFLLHFVKESKQDESGMPNNRFLAERTGGTYSTLKVQPAELEDSGVYFCASSRKGHQPQHFGDGTRLSIL.

V is TRBV19 and J is TRBJ2-4; a possible D gene is TRBD2 (6 bases). CDR1 is LNHDA and CDR2 is SQIVND in the germline V gene (reference sequence). The CDR3 runs 17 residues. Trimming took off 0 bases at V and 0 bases at J, with 12 bases between the two ends. In nucleotides, the CDR3 is TGTGCCAGTAGTATAGATAAGGTAGCGGTAGCCAAAAACATTCAGTACTTC. This translates into CASSIDKVAVAKNIQYF.

The chain combines TRBV19 with TRBJ1-5; D possibly corresponds to TRBD1 (5 bases). Germline lookup yields CDR1 LNHDA and CDR2 SQIVND (reference sequence). The CDR3 covers 14 residues. Trimming stripped 8 bases from V and 6 bases from J, with 17 bases between. The CDR3: CASSALAGRQPQHF. For the CDR3, the DNA is TGTGCCAGTTCGGCTCTGGCAGGGCGTCAGCCCCAGCATTTT.

The chain couples TRBV4-1 to TRBJ1-4; D might be TRBD1 (5 bases). This CDR3 is built from 15 residues. Per the germline V gene, CDR1 is MGHRA and CDR2 is YSYEKL. Trimming shortened V by 0 bases and J by 12 bases, and 17 bases separated the two germline ends. The CDR3 region is CASSQDGQAVGELFF. CDR3 DNA: TGCGCCAGCAGCCAAGACGGGCAGGCGGTAGGGGAACTGTTTTTT.

The chain recombines TRBV5-1 with TRBJ2-7; either TRBD1 or TRBD2 may supply D (5 bases each). The V end was cut by 0 bases, the J end by 0 bases, with 10 bases between. In germline, CDR1 is SGHRS, CDR2 YFSETQ. The CDR3 sequence is 15 residues long. The CDR3 here is CASSLGDGLSYEQYF. The CDR3 DNA reads TGCGCCAGCAGCTTGGGGGACGGCCTCTCCTACGAGCAGTACTTC.

This chain uses TRBV5-4 with TRBJ1-3; D not certain. CDR1 is SGHNT and CDR2 is YYREEE in the germline V gene (reference sequence). The length of the CDR3 is 16 residues. Trimming shortened V by 3 bases and J by 0 bases, and 13 bases separated the two germline ends. The CDR3 coding sequence is TGTGCCAGCAGCTCCCCCGGCCAGAGCTCTGGAAACACCATATATTTT. Translated, it gives CASSSPGQSSGNTIYF.

J is TRBJ2-7 and V is TRBV5-1; 8 bases are a match to TRBD1. The germline V gene has CDR1 SGHRS and CDR2 YFSETQ. This CDR3 region has 13 residues. Losses at the gene ends were 4 bases for V and 3 bases for J; bases not matched to a gene: 3. The CDR3 DNA follows: TGCGCCAGCAGCCAGGGACAGGTCTACGAGCAGTACTTC. Amino acid sequence: CASSQGQVYEQYF.

V is TRBV2 and J is TRBJ1-6, with D perhaps TRBD1 (5 bases). The V end lost 2 bases, the J end lost 6 bases, and 17 bases lay between the germline ends. This CDR3 comprises 17 residues. Germline values: CDR1 SNHLY, CDR2 FYNNEI. The CDR3 spells CASSEQPTASFNSPLHF. In nucleotides, the CDR3 is TGTGCCAGCAGTGAACAGCCGACAGCCTCTTTTAATTCACCCCTCCACTTT.

V and J are TRBV27 and TRBJ2-5, with TRBD1 matching over 10 bases. The germline CDR1 and CDR2 sequences are MNHEY and SMNVEV (reference sequence). With V trimmed by 0 bases and J by 4 bases, 5 bases remained unmatched. The CDR3 runs to 16 residues. The CDR3 is CASSLSGQGNGETQYF. CDR3 coding DNA: TGTGCCAGCAGTTTATCGGGACAGGGGAATGGAGAGACCCAGTACTTC.

The CDR3 nucleotides read TGTGCCTGGAGTGTACTACAGGGGGAAACTGAAGCTTTCTTT. It specifies CAWSVLQGETEAFF. The chain recombines TRBV30 with TRBJ1-1; 8 positions match TRBD1. Germline CDR1 reads GTSNPN; CDR2 reads SVGIG (reference sequence). The V gene end was trimmed by 0 bases and the J gene end by 5 bases; junction bases not matched to a gene: 5. The CDR3 consists of 14 residues.

The rearrangement uses TRBV28 and TRBJ1-1; D gene unclear. V lost 7 bases to trimming and J lost 3 bases, with 15 bases between them. This CDR3 comprises 14 residues. The germline V gene encodes CDR1 MDHEN and CDR2 SYDVKM. The CDR3 coding sequence is TGTGCCAGCACGGAAGGCCGGAGGGACACTGAAGCTTTCTTT. Translation gives CASTEGRRDTEAFF.

V is TRBV27 and J is TRBJ2-7; 7 bases agree with TRBD1. CDR3 length: 14 residues. Trimming at V came to 3 bases and at J to 2 bases, leaving 4 bases not matched to a gene. CDR1 and CDR2 from the germline V gene are MNHEY and SMNVEV (reference sequence). The CDR3 spells CASSFNRGPYEQYF. As DNA, the CDR3 is TGTGCCAGCAGTTTTAACAGGGGTCCCTACGAGCAGTACTTC.

The chain couples TRBV11-2 to TRBJ2-7, with 13 bases lining up with TRBD2. The CDR3 totals 15 residues. Germline CDR1 reads SGHAT; CDR2 reads FQNNGV. With V trimmed by 5 bases and J by 7 bases, 8 bases remained unmatched. The CDR3 reads CASSPGTSGTEEQYF. CDR3 DNA: TGTGCCAGCAGCCCGGGGACTAGCGGGACAGAGGAGCAGTACTTC. The full variable domain, rest sourced from reference TRBV11-2 and TRBJ2-7, is EAGVAQSPRYKIIEKRQSVAFWCNPISGHATLYWYQQILGQGPKLLIQFQNNGVVDDSQLPKDRFSAERLKGVDSTLKIQPAKLEDSAVYLCASSPGTSGTEEQYFGPGTRLTVT.

The chain uses TRBV4-1 and TRBJ1-4; TRBD1 might be the D (6 bases). The CDR3 has 17 residues. The germline gives CDR1 MGHRA, CDR2 YSYEKL. The V end was cut by 4 bases, the J end by 5 bases, with 20 bases between. CDR3 sequence: CASSPPPYRVRNEKLFF. CDR3 DNA sequence: TGCGCCAGCAGCCCGCCGCCTTACAGGGTTCGGAATGAAAAACTGTTTTTT.

The chain links TRBV5-1 to TRBJ2-5; a weak D match, TRBD2 (5 bases). V was shortened by 5 bases and J by 7 bases, with 21 bases between the two germline ends. This CDR3 spans 15 amino acids. CDR1 and CDR2 (germline): SGHRS, YFSETQ. The CDR3 sequence is CASSRVTLRSGTQYF. The CDR3 coding sequence is TGCGCCAGCAGTCGTGTCACACTACGAAGCGGGACCCAGTACTTC.